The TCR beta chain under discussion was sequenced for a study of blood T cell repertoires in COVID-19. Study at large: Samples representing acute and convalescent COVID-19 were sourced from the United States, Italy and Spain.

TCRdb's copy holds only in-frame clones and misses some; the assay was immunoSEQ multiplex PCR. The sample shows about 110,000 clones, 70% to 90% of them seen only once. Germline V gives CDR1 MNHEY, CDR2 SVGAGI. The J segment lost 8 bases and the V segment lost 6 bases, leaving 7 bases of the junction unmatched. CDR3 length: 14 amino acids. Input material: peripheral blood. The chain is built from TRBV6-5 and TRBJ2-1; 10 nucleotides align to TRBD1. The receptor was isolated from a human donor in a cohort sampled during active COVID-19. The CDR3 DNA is TGTGCCAGCAGGGGTGGGACAGGGGTCCATGAGCAGTTCTTC. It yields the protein CASRGGTGVHEQFF.